The source of this T cell receptor (beta chain) is a study of Ad26.COV2.S vaccination and SARS-CoV-2 variants. Study-wide background: Each vaccinee took Ad26.COV2.S intramuscularly, once or twice 56 days apart. Study conclusions and caveats: Comparability of non-spike TCR breadth was observed across vaccine and placebo recipients.

The treatment denotes: 15 to 20 received Ad26.COV2.S at low or high dose, single or two shots; 5 received placebo; per-sample allocation not given. Each sample was drawn 63 days after the first injection (of vaccine or placebo). Within Boston, the person who donated was an adult of 18-55 years. The germline V gene encodes CDR1 MGHDK and CDR2 SYGVNS. The CDR3 is 17 residues long. Germline trimming cut 3 bases from V and 4 bases from J; bases unmatched to any gene: 7. Sequencing used immunoSEQ multiplex PCR; TCRdb keeps in-frame clones, though not all of them. This table holds about half a million clones, 89% found once. Turning to this clone: Antigen: not known.

This TCR came from a person between 18 and 59 years old who received the Ad26.COV2.S COVID-19 vaccine or a placebo. The sample in question was peripheral blood, obtained in a trial of Ad26.COV2.S vaccine versus placebo. The chain carries TRBV25-1 and TRBJ2-1; 12 nucleotides align to TRBD2. The CDR3 region is CASSERGGLAGYNEQFF. CDR3 DNA: TGTGCCAGCAGTGAGAGGGGGGGACTAGCGGGTTACAATGAGCAGTTCTTC. Drawing the rest from reference TRBV25-1 and TRBJ2-1, the complete variable domain is EADIYQTPRYLVIGTGKKITLECSQTMGHDKMYWYQQDPGMELHLIHYSYGVNSTEKGDLSSESTVSRIRTEHFPLTLESARPSHTSQYLCASSERGGLAGYNEQFFGPGTRLTVL.